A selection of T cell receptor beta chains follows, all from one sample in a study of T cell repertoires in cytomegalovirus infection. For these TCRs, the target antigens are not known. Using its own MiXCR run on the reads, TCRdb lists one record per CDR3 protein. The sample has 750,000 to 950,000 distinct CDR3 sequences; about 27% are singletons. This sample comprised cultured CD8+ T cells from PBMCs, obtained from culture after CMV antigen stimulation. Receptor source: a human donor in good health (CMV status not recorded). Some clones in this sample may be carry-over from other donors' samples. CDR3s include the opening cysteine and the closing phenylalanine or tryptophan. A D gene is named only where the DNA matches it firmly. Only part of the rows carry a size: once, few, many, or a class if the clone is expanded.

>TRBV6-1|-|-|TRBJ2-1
TGTGCCAGCAACCGAACAGGGGGGGGTTTCTTC
CASNRTGGGFF
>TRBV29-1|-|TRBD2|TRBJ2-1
TGCAGCGCCGGACTAGCGGGGGACCTCTACAATGAGCAGTTCTTC
CSAGLAGDLYNEQFF
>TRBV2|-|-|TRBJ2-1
TGTGCCAGCAGAGATAGAGGTTTCGCGCACAATGAGCAGTTCTTC
CASRDRGFAHNEQFF
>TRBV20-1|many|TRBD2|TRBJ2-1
TGCAGTGCCAGAGGACTAGCTTCCTACAATGAGCAGTTCTTC
CSARGLASYNEQFF
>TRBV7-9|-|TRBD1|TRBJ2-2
TGTGCCAGCAGTCAGACAGGGGGCTTTGGCGGGGAGCTGTTTTTT
CASSQTGGFGGELFF
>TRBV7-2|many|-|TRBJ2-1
TGTGCCAGCAGCTTCGGGGGTTATGAGCAGTTCTTC
CASSFGGYEQFF
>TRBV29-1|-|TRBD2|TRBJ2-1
TGCAGTGTACCCCACGGCGCGGGGGACGGGGAGCAGTTCTTC
CSVPHGAGDGEQFF
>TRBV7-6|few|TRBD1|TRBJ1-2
TGTGCCAGCAGCTTAGAGGGCCGGGACAGATCACCGGGGGGCTACACCTTC
CASSLEGRDRSPGGYTF
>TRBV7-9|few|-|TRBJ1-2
TGTGCCAGCAGACCCGAGGGGGGGGACTATGGCTACACCTTC
CASRPEGGDYGYTF
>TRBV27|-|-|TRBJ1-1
TGTGCCAGCTCTCCCTCTGCAGGGGACCTGAACACTGAAGCTTTCTTT
CASSPSAGDLNTEAFF
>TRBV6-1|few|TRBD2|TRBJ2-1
TGTGCCAGCGGGAAGCGGGGGGCGCCTGAGCAGTTCTTC
CASGKRGAPEQFF
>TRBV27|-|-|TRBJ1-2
TGTGCCAGCGGGCGGGGGGCCGGGTACTATGGCTACACCTTC
CASGRGAGYYGYTF
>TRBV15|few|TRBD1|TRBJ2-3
TGTGCCACCAGCGCCCGGACAGGGGCCGGGACAGATACGCAGTATTTT
CATSARTGAGTDTQYF
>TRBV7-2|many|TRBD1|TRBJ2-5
TGTGCCAGCAGTGGGGACAGGTGGCTGGAAGAGACCCAGTACTTC
CASSGDRWLEETQYF
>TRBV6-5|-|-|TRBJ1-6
TGTGCCAGCAGTTACTCGATCGCGAATTCACCCCTCCACTTT
CASSYSIANSPLHF
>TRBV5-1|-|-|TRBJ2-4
TGCGCCAGCAGCACGGGGGACCGACATAGGGCCAAAAACATTCAGTACTTC
CASSTGDRHRAKNIQYF
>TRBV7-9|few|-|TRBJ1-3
TGTGCCAGCAGCTTGAGATGGGCAGTGGATGGAAACACCATATATTTT
CASSLRWAVDGNTIYF
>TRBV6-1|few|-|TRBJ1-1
TGTGCCAGCAGTGAAGGAACGCAGGGGCTGGGTGCTTTCTTT
CASSEGTQGLGAFF
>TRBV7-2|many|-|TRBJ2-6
TGTGCCAGCAGCTTAAACTATAATCGTATAACTAGCTCTGGGGCCAACGTCCTGACTTTC
CASSLNYNRITSSGANVLTF
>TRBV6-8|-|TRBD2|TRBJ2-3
TGTGCCAGCACCCCCCGGGGGGGGCCGGGAGATACGCAGTATTTT
CASTPRGGPGDTQYF
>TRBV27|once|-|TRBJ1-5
TGTGCCAGCAGTCCCAACGGAGCCCTGTCGCGCAATCAGCCCCAGCATTTT
CASSPNGALSRNQPQHF
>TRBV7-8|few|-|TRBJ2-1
TGTGCCAGCAGCTCCCTGGGTGGGGGGGCTGCTGGTGAGCAGTTCTTC
CASSSLGGGAAGEQFF
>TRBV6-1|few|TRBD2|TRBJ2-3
TGTGCCAGTGGGCAGCGGGGGGGCACAGATACGCAGTATTTT
CASGQRGGTDTQYF
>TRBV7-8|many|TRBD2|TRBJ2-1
TGTGCCAGCACCCCCAGCGGGACTCCCGGTAACAATGAGCAGTTCTTC
CASTPSGTPGNNEQFF
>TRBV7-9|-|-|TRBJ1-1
TGTGCCAGCAGCTCCCCCCGGGACCTCCGGGACACTGAAGCTTTCTTT
CASSSPRDLRDTEAFF
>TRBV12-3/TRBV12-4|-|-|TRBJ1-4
TGTGCCAGCAGTTTTTCTCCGTCTGAAAAACTGTTTTTT
CASSFSPSEKLFF
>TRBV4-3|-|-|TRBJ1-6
TGCGCCAGCAGCCAAGACACCCGGGCCAGTCTTAATTCACCCCTCCACTTT
CASSQDTRASLNSPLHF
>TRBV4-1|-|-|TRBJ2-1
TGTGCCAGCAGCCAATATGCCGGCACACTCCGAGACAATGAGCAGTTCTTC
CASSQYAGTLRDNEQFF
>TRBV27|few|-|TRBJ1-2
TGTGCCAGCAACCCCCTAGGGGGAGATTATGGCTACACCTTC
CASNPLGGDYGYTF
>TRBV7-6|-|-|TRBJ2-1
TGTGCCAGCAGCTTATTTAGGGCCAATGAGCAGTTCTTC
CASSLFRANEQFF
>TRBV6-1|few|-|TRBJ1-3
TGTGCCAGCAGTGCTCCTGGAAACACCATATATTTT
CASSAPGNTIYF
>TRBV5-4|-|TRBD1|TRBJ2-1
TGTGCCAGCAGCTTGGATGAGACAGGGGACAATGAGCAGTTCTTC
CASSLDETGDNEQFF
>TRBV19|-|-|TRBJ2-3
TGTGCCAGCCTCGGAGATACGCAGTATTTT
CASLGDTQYF
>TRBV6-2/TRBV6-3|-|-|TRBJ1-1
TGTGCCAGCAGTTACGTGGGCCTAGAAGCTTTCTTT
CASSYVGLEAFF
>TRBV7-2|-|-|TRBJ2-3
TGTGCCAGCACCCAAAGGGATACGCAGTATTTT
CASTQRDTQYF
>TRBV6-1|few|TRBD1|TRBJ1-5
TGTGCCAGCAGTCCCGCCGGGACAGGGTATGGTCAGCCCCAGCATTTT
CASSPAGTGYGQPQHF
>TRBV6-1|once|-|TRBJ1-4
TGTGCCAGCAGTGAAGGGGGTCGACGGGGTGAAAAACTGTTTTTT
CASSEGGRRGEKLFF
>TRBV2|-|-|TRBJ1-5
TGTGCCAGCAGATCTCTAACAGCCCATAGCAATCAGCCCCAGCATTTT
CASRSLTAHSNQPQHF
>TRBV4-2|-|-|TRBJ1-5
TGTGCCAGCAGCCAAGAGGGGGCTTGGGGCAATCAGCCCCAGCATTTT
CASSQEGAWGNQPQHF
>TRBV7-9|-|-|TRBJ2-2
TGTGCCAGCAGCTTACCAGGGAGCACCGGGGAGCTGTTTTTT
CASSLPGSTGELFF
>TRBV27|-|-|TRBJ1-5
TGTGCCAGCTGGGCCTTCAGGAGCAATCAGCCCCAGCATTTT
CASWAFRSNQPQHF
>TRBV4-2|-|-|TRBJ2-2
TGTGCCAGCAGCCAAGTGGGCCCAGGCCGGAACACCGGGGAGCTGTTTTTT
CASSQVGPGRNTGELFF